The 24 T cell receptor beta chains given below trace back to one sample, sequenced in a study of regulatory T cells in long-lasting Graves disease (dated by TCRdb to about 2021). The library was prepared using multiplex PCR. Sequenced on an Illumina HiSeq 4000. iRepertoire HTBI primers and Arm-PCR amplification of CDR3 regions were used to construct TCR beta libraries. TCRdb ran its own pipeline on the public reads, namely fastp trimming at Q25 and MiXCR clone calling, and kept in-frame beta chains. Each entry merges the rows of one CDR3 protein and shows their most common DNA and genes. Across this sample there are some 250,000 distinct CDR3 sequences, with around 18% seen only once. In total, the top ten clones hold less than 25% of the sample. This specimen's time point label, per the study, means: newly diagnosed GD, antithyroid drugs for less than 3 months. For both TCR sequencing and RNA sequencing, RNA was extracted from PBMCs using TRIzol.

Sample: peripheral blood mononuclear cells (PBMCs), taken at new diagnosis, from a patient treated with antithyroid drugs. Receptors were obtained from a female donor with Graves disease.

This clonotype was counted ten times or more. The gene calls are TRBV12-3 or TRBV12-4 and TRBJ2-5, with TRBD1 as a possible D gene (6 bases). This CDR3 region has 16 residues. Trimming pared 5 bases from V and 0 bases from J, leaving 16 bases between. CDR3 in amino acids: CASSGPGTKNQETQYF. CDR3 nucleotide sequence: TGTGCCAGCAGTGGCCCCGGGACAAAGAACCAAGAGACCCAGTACTTC.

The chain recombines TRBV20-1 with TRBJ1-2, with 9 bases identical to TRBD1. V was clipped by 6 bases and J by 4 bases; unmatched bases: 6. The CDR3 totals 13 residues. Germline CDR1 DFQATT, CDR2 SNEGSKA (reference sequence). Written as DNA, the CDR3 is TGCAGTGCGACGACGGGACAGGGCTATGGCTACACCTTC. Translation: CSATTGQGYGYTF.

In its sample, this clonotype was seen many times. The CDR3, as DNA: TGTGCCAGCAGAGTGACTAGCGGGAGAGAGACCCAGTACTTC. This gives the protein CASRVTSGRETQYF. The rearrangement links TRBV12-3 or TRBV12-4 to TRBJ2-5; the match to TRBD2 covers 12 bases. This CDR3 contains 14 residues. Trimming removed 6 bases from V and 4 bases from J; junction bases left unmatched: 3.

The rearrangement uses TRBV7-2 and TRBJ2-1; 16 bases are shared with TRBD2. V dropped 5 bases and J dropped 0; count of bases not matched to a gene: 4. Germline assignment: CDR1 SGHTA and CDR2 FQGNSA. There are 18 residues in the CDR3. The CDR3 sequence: CASSQGLAGGPSYNEQFF. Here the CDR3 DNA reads TGTGCCAGCAGCCAGGGACTAGCGGGAGGGCCCTCCTACAATGAGCAGTTCTTC.

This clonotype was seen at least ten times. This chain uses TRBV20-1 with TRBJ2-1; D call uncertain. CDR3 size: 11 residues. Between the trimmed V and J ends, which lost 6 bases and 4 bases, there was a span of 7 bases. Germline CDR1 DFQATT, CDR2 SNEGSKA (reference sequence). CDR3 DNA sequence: TGCAGTGCCCTCCGGTACAATGAGCAGTTCTTC. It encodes CSALRYNEQFF.

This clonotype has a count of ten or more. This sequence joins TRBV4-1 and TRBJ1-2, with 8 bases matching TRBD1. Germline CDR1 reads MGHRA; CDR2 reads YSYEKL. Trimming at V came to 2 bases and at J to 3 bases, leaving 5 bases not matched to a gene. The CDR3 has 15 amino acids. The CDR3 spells CASSQPATGDYGYTF. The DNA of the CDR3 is TGCGCCAGCAGCCAACCCGCGACAGGGGACTATGGCTACACCTTC.

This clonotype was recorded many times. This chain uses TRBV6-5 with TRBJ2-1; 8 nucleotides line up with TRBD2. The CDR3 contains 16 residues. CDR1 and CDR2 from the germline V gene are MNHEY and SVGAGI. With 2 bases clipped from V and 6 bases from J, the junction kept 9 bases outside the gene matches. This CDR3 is CASSYRSGGPFNEQFF. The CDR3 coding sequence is TGTGCCAGCAGTTACCGGTCGGGAGGGCCCTTCAATGAGCAGTTCTTC.

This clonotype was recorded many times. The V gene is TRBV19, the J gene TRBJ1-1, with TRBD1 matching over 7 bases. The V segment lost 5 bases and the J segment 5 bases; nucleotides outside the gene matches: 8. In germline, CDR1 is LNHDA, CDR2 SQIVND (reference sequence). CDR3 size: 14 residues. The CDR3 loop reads CASSPPRRGTEAFF. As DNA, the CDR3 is TGTGCCAGTAGTCCCCCACGCAGGGGGACTGAAGCTTTCTTT. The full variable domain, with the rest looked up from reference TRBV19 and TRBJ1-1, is DGGITQSPKYLFRKEGQNVTLSCEQNLNHDAMYWYRQDPGQGLRLIYYSQIVNDFQKGDIAEGYSVSREKKESFPLTVTSAQKNPTAFYLCASSPPRRGTEAFFGQGTRLTVV.

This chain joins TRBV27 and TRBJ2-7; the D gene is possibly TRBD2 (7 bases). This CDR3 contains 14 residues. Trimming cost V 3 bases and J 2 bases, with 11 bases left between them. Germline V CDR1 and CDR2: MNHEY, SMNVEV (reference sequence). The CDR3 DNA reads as TGTGCCAGCAGTTTTGGAGGGGGGGCCTACGAGCAGTACTTC. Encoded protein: CASSFGGGAYEQYF.

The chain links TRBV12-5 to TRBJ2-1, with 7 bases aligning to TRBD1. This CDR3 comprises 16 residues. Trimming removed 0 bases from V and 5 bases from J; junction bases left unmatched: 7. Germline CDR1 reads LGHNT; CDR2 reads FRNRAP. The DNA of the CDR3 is TGTGCTAGTGGTTTGGTAAGCGGACAGGTCCACAATGAGCAGTTCTTC. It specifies CASGLVSGQVHNEQFF.

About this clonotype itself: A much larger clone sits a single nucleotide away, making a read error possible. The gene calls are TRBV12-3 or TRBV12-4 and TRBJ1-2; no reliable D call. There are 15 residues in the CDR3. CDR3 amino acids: CASSLRRARNHGYTF. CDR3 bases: TGTGCCAGCAGTTTGAGAAGGGCACGTAACCATGGCTACACCTTC.

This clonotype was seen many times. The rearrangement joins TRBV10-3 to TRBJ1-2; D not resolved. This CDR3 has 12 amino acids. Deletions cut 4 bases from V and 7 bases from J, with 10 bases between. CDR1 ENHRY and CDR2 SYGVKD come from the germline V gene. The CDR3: CAISGAGPGYTF. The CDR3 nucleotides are TGTGCCATCAGTGGGGCAGGCCCTGGCTACACCTTC.

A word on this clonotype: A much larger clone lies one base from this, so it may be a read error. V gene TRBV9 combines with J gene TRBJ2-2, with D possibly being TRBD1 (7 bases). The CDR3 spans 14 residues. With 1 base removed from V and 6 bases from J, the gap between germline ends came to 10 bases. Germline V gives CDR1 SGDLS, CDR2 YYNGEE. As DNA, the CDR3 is TGTGCCAGCAGCGTACAGGGGGGCTCCGGGGAGCTGTTTTTT. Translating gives CASSVQGGSGELFF. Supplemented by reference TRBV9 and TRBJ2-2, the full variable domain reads DSGVTQTPKHLITATGQRVTLRCSPRSGDLSVYWYQQSLDQGLQFLIQYYNGEERAKGNILERFSAQQFPDLHSELNLSSLELGDSALYFCASSVQGGSGELFFGEGSRLTVL.

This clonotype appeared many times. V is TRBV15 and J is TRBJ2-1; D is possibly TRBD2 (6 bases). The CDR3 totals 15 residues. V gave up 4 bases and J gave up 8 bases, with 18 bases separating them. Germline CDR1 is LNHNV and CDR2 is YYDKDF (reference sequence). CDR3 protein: CATSKTSGAADEQFF. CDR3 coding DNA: TGTGCCACCAGCAAGACTAGTGGGGCTGCGGATGAGCAGTTCTTC.

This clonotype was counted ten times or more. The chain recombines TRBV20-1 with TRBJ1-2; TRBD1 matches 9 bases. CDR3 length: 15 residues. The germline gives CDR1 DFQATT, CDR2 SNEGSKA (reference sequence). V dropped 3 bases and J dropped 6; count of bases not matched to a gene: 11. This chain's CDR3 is CSARETGGSYHGYTF. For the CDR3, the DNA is TGCAGTGCTAGGGAGACAGGGGGGAGTTACCATGGCTACACCTTC.

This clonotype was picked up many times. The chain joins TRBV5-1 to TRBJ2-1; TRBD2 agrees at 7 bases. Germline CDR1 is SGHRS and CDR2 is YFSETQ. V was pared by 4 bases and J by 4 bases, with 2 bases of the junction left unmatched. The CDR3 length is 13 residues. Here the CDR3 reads CASSAGLYNEQFF. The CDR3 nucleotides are TGCGCCAGCAGCGCGGGACTATACAATGAGCAGTTCTTC.

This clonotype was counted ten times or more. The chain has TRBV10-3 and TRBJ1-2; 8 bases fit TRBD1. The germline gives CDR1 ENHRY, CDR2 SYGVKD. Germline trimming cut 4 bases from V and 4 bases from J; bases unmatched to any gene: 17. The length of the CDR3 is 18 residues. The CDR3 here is CAISVEVWTGKFGYGYTF. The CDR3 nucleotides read TGTGCCATCAGTGTGGAAGTTTGGACAGGGAAGTTCGGCTATGGCTACACCTTC.

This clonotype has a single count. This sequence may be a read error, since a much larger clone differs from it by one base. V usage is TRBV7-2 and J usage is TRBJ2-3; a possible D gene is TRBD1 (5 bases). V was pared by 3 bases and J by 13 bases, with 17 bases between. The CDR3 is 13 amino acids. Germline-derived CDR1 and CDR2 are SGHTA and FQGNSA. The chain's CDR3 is CASSFPPGPFEYF. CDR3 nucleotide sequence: TGTGCCAGCAGCTTCCCCCCAGGGCCTTTTGAGTATTTT.

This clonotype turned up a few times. CDR3 coding DNA: TGTGCCAGCTTTGGGAGGTCCTACAATGAGCAGTTCTTC. It encodes CASFGRSYNEQFF. The chain uses TRBV7-9 and TRBJ2-1; the D gene is possibly TRBD2 (6 bases). V was pared by 8 bases and J by 1 base, with 9 bases between. Germline V gene sequence: CDR1 SEHNR, CDR2 FQNEAQ (reference sequence). The CDR3 covers 13 residues. The variable domain in full, completed from reference TRBV7-9 and TRBJ2-1, reads DTGVSQNPRHKITKRGQNVTFRCDPISEHNRLYWYRQTLGQGPEFLTYFQNEAQLEKSRLLSDRFSAERPKGSFSTLEIQRTEQGDSAMYLCASFGRSYNEQFFGPGTRLTVL.

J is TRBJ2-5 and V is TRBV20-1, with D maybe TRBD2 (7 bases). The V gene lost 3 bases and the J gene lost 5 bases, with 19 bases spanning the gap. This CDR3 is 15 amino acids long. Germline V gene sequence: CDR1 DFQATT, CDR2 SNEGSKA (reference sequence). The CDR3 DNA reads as TGCAGTGCTAGCAGAGGGGGGGGCGCGGGGGAGACCCAGTACTTC. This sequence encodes CSASRGGGAGETQYF.

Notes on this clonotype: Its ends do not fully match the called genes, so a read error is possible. Here the CDR3 reads CASSQGQGRNQLVF. The CDR3 DNA reads TGTGCCAGCAGCCAAGGACAGGGGCGGAACCAGTTGGTTTTT. The genes are TRBV5-4 and TRBJ1-4, with TRBD1 identical over 9 bases. The CDR3 loop spans 14 amino acids. Germline lookup yields CDR1 SGHNT and CDR2 YYREEE (reference sequence).

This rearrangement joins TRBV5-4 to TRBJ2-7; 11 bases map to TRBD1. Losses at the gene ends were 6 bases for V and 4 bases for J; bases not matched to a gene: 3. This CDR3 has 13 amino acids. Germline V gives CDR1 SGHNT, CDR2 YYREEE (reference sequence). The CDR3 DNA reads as TGTGCCAGCAAAGGGACAGGGGGATACGAGCAGTACTTC. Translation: CASKGTGGYEQYF.

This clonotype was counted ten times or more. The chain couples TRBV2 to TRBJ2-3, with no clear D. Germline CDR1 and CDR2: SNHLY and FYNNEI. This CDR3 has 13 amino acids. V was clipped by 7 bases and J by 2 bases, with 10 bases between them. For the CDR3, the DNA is TGTGCCAGCAAAGTCCGACCCACAGATACGCAGTATTTT. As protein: CASKVRPTDTQYF.

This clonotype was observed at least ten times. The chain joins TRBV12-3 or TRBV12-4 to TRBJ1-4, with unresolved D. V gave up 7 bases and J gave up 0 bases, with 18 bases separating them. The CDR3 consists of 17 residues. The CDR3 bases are TGTGCCAGCAAGTCTTCGGACGGACTTGCAACTAATGAAAAACTGTTTTTT. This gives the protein CASKSSDGLATNEKLFF.